This T cell receptor (beta chain) was captured by sequencing in a study of blood T cell repertoires in COVID-19. Background on the study: The United States, Italy and Spain provided the acute and convalescent COVID-19 samples. The cDNA or gDNA used as material had been derived from T cells, B-cell-depleted T cells, or PBMCs.

The CDR3 runs to 17 residues. CDR1 is KGHSH, CDR2 LQKENI, per germline. V lost 6 bases to trimming and J lost 7 bases; unmatched junction nucleotides: 15. In the authors' methods: From reference gene primer amplification, estimates of nucleated cell counts were derived. TCRdb keeps only in-frame clones here, not all; method: immunoSEQ multiplex PCR. The V and J calls and clone size come from that table; D and trimming were worked out from the DNA. The table lists around 300,000 clones, around 85% of them singletons. Sequenced input: peripheral blood. The sequence derives from a woman between 70 and 85 years old with acute or convalescent COVID-19. This sequence joins TRBV18 and TRBJ1-6, with TRBD1 matching 7 bases. The CDR3 loop reads CASSSYGQESLNSPLHF. DNA of the CDR3: TGTGCCAGCTCTTCTTACGGACAGGAGTCTTTAAATTCACCCCTCCACTTT. The whole variable domain, filled in from reference TRBV18 and TRBJ1-6, reads NAGVMQNPRHLVRRRGQEARLRCSPMKGHSHVYWYRQLPEEGLKFMVYLQKENIIDESGMPKERFSAEFPKEGPSILRIQQVVRGDSAAYFCASSSYGQESLNSPLHFGNGTRLTVT.